This TCR beta chain was sequenced for a study of CD8+CD57+ T cells in acquired aplastic anemia (dated by TCRdb to the late 2010s). Study-wide context: A mean of around 3 ug of DNA, ranging from roughly 0.18 to 30 ug, was extracted from sorted CD4+ and CD8+ cells. An average of approximately 9.8 million reads for CD4+ cells and approximately 11 million reads for CD8+ cells was obtained from healthy donor samples.

V trim: 3 bases; J trim: 6 bases; unmatched bases: 4. The CDR3 goes from the cysteine to the phenylalanine over 14 residues. The only DNA kept is the CDR3, 42 bases in frame from the first base. The germline V gene (reference sequence) sets CDR1 to DFQATT and CDR2 to SNEGSKA. A word on this clonotype: What antigen it recognizes has not been identified. No per-base quality is available; no much larger clone lies one base away.

Overall results and qualifications from the work: CD8+ Simpson's diversity did not differ significantly between patients and healthy controls (P=0.060). Twenty-nine CD8+ CDR3 sequences were found in both patients and controls but appeared to be highly expressed in patients and within the immunodominant clones of the patients.

Profiling of TCR beta VDJ combinations and CDR3 sequences used genomic DNA as the template. An Illumina HiSeq 2000 was the platform used for TCR repertoire sequencing. The authors processed their data as follows. TRBV/TRBJ rearrangement plots, CDR3 size and DJ length profiles, and Simpson's diversity index were used to evaluate the repertoires. The immunodominant clone was defined as the most abundant DNA sequence in deep sequencing data. CDR3 amino acid sequences were checked for sharing across subjects and were also compared against the VDJdb database and published repertoires. TCRdb trimmed public reads at Q25 via fastp, called clones via MiXCR and kept in-frame beta chains. One record per CDR3 amino acid sequence lists the most common genes and DNA. None of the V and J calls come from the authors' own analysis; TCRdb made them. This sample holds about 48,000 distinct CDR3 sequences; around 73% were observed only once. The ten largest clones capture around a third of the sample.

In the study, sorted CD4+ and CD8+ blood T cells from patients with severe aplastic anemia and from healthy subjects underwent deep sequencing of TCR repertoires. Ficoll-Paque density gradient centrifugation was used to isolate peripheral blood mononuclear cells. Before DNA extraction, CD4+ and CD8+ T cells were sorted with FACS or magnetic beads. Input material: sorted CD4+, CD8+, or CD8+CD57+ T cells (not recorded which) from PBMCs. Recombination linked TRBV20-1 to TRBJ2-3, with 12 bases in between that match TRBD1. This receptor was identified in a human donor in good health, serving as a control. The DNA is as follows: TGCAGTGCTAGGGGGGACAGGGGGCGGGATACGCAGTATTTT. Its translation is CSARGDRGRDTQYF.